This T cell receptor (beta chain) was sequenced in a study of control samples from healthy donors and cancer patients (dated by TCRdb to 2019 to 2021). Remarks on this clone: Its antigen is unknown. Base qualities are missing; no much larger clone stands one base away.

The library came from the immunoSEQ multiplex PCR assay. TCRdb stores this immuneACCESS table with in-frame sequences only. Part of the clones is absent; in the studies checked, under half of the shortfall reflects unresolved V genes, and no reason is known for the rest. The sample includes roughly 130,000 clones, with more than 80% observed a single time. The ten top clones hold more than 2% of the sample. There are 15 amino acids in the CDR3, from cysteine to phenylalanine inclusive. The CDR3 DNA has 45 bases and is translated from base 1. Ends trimmed: V by 4 bases, J by 6 bases; bases unmatched to a gene: 10. In the germline V gene, CDR1 corresponds to SGHRS and CDR2 to YFSETQ.

Here the chain combines TRBV5-1 and TRBJ1-2; 9 bases in between match TRBD1. This clonotype was sampled from a man aged 18 to 29 in good health. The material sequenced was blood. The DNA is TGCGCCAGCAGCAGTCCGGGACAGGGTAAGGATGGCTACACCTTC. Its product reads: CASSSPGQGKDGYTF.